This entry is about one TCR beta chain. Its cognate antigen is unknown. A single record per CDR3 protein comes from TCRdb applying MiXCR to the 5' RACE reads. The sample has roughly 490,000 distinct CDR3 sequences; roughly an eighth are singletons. These data are taken from a study of identical twins. Study-level findings and limits: A cross-sectional statistical analysis, not follow-up of the same donors, supported the conclusions.

Another study also made use of these data, one on yellow fever vaccine responses in identical twins.

Sequencing input: CD4+ T cells sorted from blood. This TCR was sampled from a woman under 30 in good health.

The CDR3 sequence: CASSPQTAGGSYNEQFF. The CDR3 bases are TGTGCCAGCAGCCCTCAAACAGCGGGAGGCTCCTACAATGAGCAGTTCTTC. This sequence joins TRBV7-9 and TRBJ2-1; 9 bases match TRBD2. The CDR3 has 17 residues. The germline V gene encodes CDR1 SEHNR and CDR2 FQNEAQ (reference sequence). The trim removed 5 bases at V and 0 bases at J, leaving 8 bases unmatched.